One TCR beta chain is described in this entry. TCRdb keeps only in-frame clones here, not all; method: immunoSEQ multiplex PCR. The sample has approximately 120,000 clones; roughly nine tenths are singletons. The data derive from a study of T cell responses to AZD1222 COVID-19 vaccine. Germline CDR1 MNHEY, CDR2 SMNVEV (reference sequence). V gave up 3 bases and J gave up 4 bases, with 10 bases separating them. The CDR3 has 14 amino acids. Sequencing used peripheral blood, obtained on day 0 of AZD1222 vaccination. The clonotype comes from an adult in good health. The V and J genes are TRBV27 and TRBJ2-1; D uncertain. The CDR3 protein is CASSFRAPYNEQFF. The CDR3 region has the DNA TGTGCCAGCAGTTTCCGGGCCCCGTACAATGAGCAGTTCTTC.